The next 12 T cell receptor beta chains were all read from a single sample in a study of OX40 agonist ivuxolimab in advanced cancers. TCRdb's copy holds only in-frame clones and misses some; the assay was immunoSEQ multiplex PCR. This table has more than 45,000 clones, over 75% appearing once. Sequenced material: CD4+ or CD8+ T cells sorted from blood, taken in a trial of the OX40 agonist ivuxolimab. The receptors stem from an adult with an advanced solid tumor such as melanoma, head and neck, liver or kidney cancer.

This chain uses TRBV28 with TRBJ2-1; 7 bases are shared with TRBD2. J lost 4 bases, V lost 5 bases, and 8 bases had no gene match. Germline V gene data show CDR1 as MDHEN and CDR2 as SYDVKM. The CDR3 covers 15 residues. In nucleotides, the CDR3 is TGTGCCAGCAGTACCCCCGGGCGGGGGTACAATGAGCAGTTCTTC. Encoded protein: CASSTPGRGYNEQFF.

J is TRBJ1-1 and V is TRBV18; TRBD1 might be the D (6 bases). CDR1 KGHSH and CDR2 LQKENI come from the germline V gene. This CDR3 is built from 13 residues. Trimming removed 10 bases at V and 3 bases at J, with 15 bases between. CDR3 coding DNA: TGTGCCACCAGCCAGGGGAGAGACACTGAAGCTTTCTTT. Its translation is CATSQGRDTEAFF.

The V call is TRBV4-1, the J call TRBJ1-6; D is unresolved. CDR1 and CDR2 (germline): MGHRA, YSYEKL. With 1 base removed from V and 8 bases from J, the gap between germline ends came to 6 bases. The CDR3 extends over 13 amino acids. In nucleotides, the CDR3 is TGCGCCAGCAGCCAAGGATTGGATTCACCCCTCCACTTT. Its protein product is CASSQGLDSPLHF.

The CDR3 DNA sequence: TGTGCCAGCAGTAGCATTGGGGATAGCAATCAGCCCCAGCATTTT. It encodes CASSSIGDSNQPQHF. V gene TRBV28 combines with J gene TRBJ1-5, with unresolved D. This CDR3 has 15 amino acids. The V and J ends lost 5 bases and 0 bases respectively, with 11 bases between them. The germline V gene has CDR1 MDHEN and CDR2 SYDVKM.

The chain joins TRBV7-8 to TRBJ2-7; D is unresolved. The CDR3 loop spans 13 amino acids. V was clipped by 5 bases and J by 4 bases, with 12 bases between them. Germline CDR1 and CDR2: SGHVS and FQNEAQ. The CDR3 DNA is TGTGCCAGCAGCCCCCGGGTGGGATACGAGCAGTACTTC. This sequence encodes CASSPRVGYEQYF.

V gene TRBV6-5 combines with J gene TRBJ1-5; D not resolved. CDR3 size: 15 residues. The V gene's germline CDR1 is MNHEY and CDR2 SVGAGI. The V end lost 0 bases, the J end lost 0 bases, and 6 bases lay between the germline ends. This CDR3 reads CASSYSMVSNQPQHF. Here the CDR3 DNA reads TGTGCCAGCAGTTACTCGATGGTTAGCAATCAGCCCCAGCATTTT.

The rearrangement joins TRBV28 to TRBJ2-7; D is possibly TRBD2 (6 bases). The V gene's germline CDR1 is MDHEN and CDR2 SYDVKM. Trimming took 7 bases from V and 7 from J, leaving 11 bases between them. CDR3 length equals 11 residues. The CDR3 protein is CASTEGREQYF. The DNA for the CDR3 is TGTGCCAGCACCGAGGGGAGGGAGCAGTACTTC.

This clone was seen a few times. The chain uses TRBV30 and TRBJ2-6, with TRBD1 matching 9 bases. The germline CDR1 and CDR2 sequences are GTSNPN and SVGIG (reference sequence). This CDR3 has 17 residues. Losses at the gene ends were 5 bases for V and 0 bases for J; bases not matched to a gene: 8. Written as DNA, the CDR3 is TGTGCCTGGCTCCGGGACAGGGCTAGCTCTGGGGCCAACGTCCTGACTTTC. This encodes CAWLRDRASSGANVLTF.

For the CDR3, the DNA is TGTGCCAGCAGTCCCGTGGGACAGCTAAATGAAAAACTGTTTTTT. Amino acids: CASSPVGQLNEKLFF. The rearrangement joins TRBV25-1 to TRBJ1-4; the match to TRBD1 covers 7 bases. The CDR3 is 15 residues long. The germline V gene has CDR1 MGHDK and CDR2 SYGVNS. Unmatched junction bases numbered 8, after V lost 5 bases and J lost 5 bases. Filled out from reference TRBV25-1 and TRBJ1-4, the complete variable domain reads EADIYQTPRYLVIGTGKKITLECSQTMGHDKMYWYQQDPGMELHLIHYSYGVNSTEKGDLSSESTVSRIRTEHFPLTLESARPSHTSQYLCASSPVGQLNEKLFFGSGTQLSVL.

This clone turned up a few times. The chain uses TRBV10-3 and TRBJ2-1, with D possibly being TRBD1 or TRBD2 (6 bases each). V was trimmed by 9 bases and J by 8 bases, leaving 20 bases between them. CDR3 length: 14 residues. Per the germline V gene, CDR1 is ENHRY and CDR2 is SYGVKD. CDR3 DNA sequence: TGTGCCATACGGGGGACAACGAGAACGGATGAGCAGTTCTTC. Residues: CAIRGTTRTDEQFF.

This sequence joins TRBV21-1 and TRBJ2-3; TRBD2 is taken as the D call from the table, unchecked against the DNA. TRBV21-1 is flagged as a pseudogene. The CDR3 covers 16 residues. The CDR3 reads CASKVGGRGIKDTQYF. CDR3 sequence (DNA): TGTGCCAGCAAGGTAGGCGGGAGGGGCATAAAAGATACGCAGTATTTT.

The J gene is TRBJ1-5, the V gene TRBV6-5, with D unresolved. The V and J ends lost 8 bases and 5 bases respectively, with 16 bases between them. Germline CDR1 and CDR2: MNHEY and SVGAGI. This CDR3 comprises 14 residues. In nucleotides, the CDR3 is TGTGCCAGCTGCACATGGCCGCCGCATCAGCCCCAGCATTTT. Translated, it gives CASCTWPPHQPQHF.